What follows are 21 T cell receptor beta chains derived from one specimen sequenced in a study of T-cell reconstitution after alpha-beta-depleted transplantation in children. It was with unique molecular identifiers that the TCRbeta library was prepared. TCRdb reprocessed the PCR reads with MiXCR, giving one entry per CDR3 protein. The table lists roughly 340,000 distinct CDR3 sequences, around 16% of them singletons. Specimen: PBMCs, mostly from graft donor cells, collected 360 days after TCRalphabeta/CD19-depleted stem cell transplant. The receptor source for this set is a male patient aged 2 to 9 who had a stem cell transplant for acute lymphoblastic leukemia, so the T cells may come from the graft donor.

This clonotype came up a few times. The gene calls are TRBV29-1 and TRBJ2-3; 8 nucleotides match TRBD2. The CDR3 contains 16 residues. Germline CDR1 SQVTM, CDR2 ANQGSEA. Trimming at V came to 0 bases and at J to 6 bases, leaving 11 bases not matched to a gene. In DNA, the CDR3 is TGCAGCGTTGAAGATCCGTCCGGACTAGCAAGGGATACGCAGTATTTT. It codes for CSVEDPSGLARDTQYF.

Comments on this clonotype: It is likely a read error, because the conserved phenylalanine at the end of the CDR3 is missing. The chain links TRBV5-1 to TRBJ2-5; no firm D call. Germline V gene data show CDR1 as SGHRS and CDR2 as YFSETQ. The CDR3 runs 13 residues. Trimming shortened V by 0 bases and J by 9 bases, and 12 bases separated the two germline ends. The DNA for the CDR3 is TGCGCCAGCAGCTTGGACCGGCAGATGGCCCAGTACCTC. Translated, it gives CASSLDRQMAQYL.

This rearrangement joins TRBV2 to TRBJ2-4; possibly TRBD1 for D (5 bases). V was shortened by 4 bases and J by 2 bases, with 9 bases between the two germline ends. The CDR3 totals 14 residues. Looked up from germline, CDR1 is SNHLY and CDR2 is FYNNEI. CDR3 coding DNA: TGTGCCAGCAGTGTCGCAGGGACCAAAAACATTCAGTACTTC. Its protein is CASSVAGTKNIQYF.

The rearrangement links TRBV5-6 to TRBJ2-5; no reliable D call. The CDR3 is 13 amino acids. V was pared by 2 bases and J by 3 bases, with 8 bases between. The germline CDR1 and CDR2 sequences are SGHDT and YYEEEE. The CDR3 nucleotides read TGTGCCAGCAGCTTTGCTTTTAAAGAGACCCAGTACTTC. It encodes CASSFAFKETQYF.

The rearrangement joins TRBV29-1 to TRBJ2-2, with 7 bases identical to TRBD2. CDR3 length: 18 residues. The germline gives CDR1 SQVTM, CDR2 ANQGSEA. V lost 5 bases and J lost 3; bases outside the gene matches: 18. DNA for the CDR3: TGCAGCGTTATCCCCCGGATCGTCCCACTAGCGTACACCGGGGAGCTGTTTTTT. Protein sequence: CSVIPRIVPLAYTGELFF.

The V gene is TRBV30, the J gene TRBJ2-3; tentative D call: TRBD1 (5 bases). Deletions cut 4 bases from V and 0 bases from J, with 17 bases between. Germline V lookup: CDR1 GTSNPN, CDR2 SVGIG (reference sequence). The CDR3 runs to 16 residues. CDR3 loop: CAWIPWTPRSTDTQYF. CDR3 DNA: TGTGCCTGGATACCTTGGACACCGCGAAGCACAGATACGCAGTATTTT.

CDR3: CASSLDVGMEAFF. In nucleotides, the CDR3 is TGTGCCAGCAGCTTAGATGTGGGGATGGAGGCTTTCTTT. The chain uses TRBV7-8 and TRBJ1-1; no clear D gene. The V gene lost 1 base and the J gene lost 11 bases, with 14 bases spanning the gap. The germline V gene has CDR1 SGHVS and CDR2 FQNEAQ. CDR3 length: 13 residues.

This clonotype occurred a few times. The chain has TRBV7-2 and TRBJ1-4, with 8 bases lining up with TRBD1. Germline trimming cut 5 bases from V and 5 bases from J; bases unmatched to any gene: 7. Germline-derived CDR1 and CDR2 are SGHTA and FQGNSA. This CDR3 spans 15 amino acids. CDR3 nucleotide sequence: TGTGCCAGCAGCCCTCAGGGGGCCGAAAATGAAAAACTGTTTTTT. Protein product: CASSPQGAENEKLFF.

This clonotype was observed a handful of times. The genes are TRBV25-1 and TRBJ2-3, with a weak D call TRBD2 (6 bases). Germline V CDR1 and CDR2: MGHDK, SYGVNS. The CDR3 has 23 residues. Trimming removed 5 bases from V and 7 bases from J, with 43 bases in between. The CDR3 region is CASSPRGPGTAGGTFASSHTQYF. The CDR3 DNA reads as TGTGCCAGCAGTCCTAGGGGCCCCGGGACCGCTGGAGGGACCTTCGCCAGCAGCCATACGCAGTATTTT.

The CDR3 sequence is CASSPRTENQPQHF. Written as DNA, the CDR3 is TGTGCCAGCAGCCCCCGGACAGAGAATCAGCCCCAGCATTTT. V usage is TRBV7-8 and J usage is TRBJ1-5; tentatively, D is TRBD1 (6 bases). CDR1 and CDR2 (germline): SGHVS, FQNEAQ. The V end lost 5 bases, the J end lost 4 bases, and 12 bases lay between the germline ends. This CDR3 comprises 14 residues.

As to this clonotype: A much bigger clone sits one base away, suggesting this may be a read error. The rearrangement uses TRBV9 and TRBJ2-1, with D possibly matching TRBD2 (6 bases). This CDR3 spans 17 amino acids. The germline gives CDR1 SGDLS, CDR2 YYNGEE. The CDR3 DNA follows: TGTGCCATCAGCGTAACCCACACGGGACTCGCCTACAATGAGCAGTTCTTC. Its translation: CAISVTHTGLAYNEQFF.

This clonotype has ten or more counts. CDR3 sequence reads: CASSPPLHRVGGKNIQYF. CDR3 in DNA: TGCGCCAGCAGCCCTCCCCTACACAGGGTTGGGGGCAAAAACATTCAGTACTTC. The chain recombines TRBV5-1 with TRBJ2-4; the D gene is possibly TRBD1 (6 bases). CDR1 SGHRS and CDR2 YFSETQ come from the germline V gene. The CDR3 extends over 18 amino acids. V gave up 4 bases and J gave up 3 bases, with 23 bases separating them. Variable domain in full (rest from reference TRBV5-1 and TRBJ2-4): KAGVTQTPRYLIKTRGQQVTLSCSPISGHRSVSWYQQTPGQGLQFLFEYFSETQRNKGNFPGRFSGRQFSNSRSEMNVSTLELGDSALYLCASSPPLHRVGGKNIQYFGAGTRLSVL.

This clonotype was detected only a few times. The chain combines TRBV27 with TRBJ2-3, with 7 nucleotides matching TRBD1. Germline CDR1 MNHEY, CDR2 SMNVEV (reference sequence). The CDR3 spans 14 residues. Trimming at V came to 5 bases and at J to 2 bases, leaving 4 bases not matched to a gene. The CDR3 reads CASSRTGNTDTQYF. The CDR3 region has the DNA TGTGCCAGCAGTAGGACAGGAAACACAGATACGCAGTATTTT.

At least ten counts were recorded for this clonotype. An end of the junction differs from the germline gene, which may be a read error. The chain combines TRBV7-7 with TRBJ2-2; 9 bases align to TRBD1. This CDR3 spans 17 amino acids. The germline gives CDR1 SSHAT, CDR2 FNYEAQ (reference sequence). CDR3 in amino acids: CASSPRTGARGTGELFF. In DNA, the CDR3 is TGTGCTAGCAGCCCCCGGACAGGGGCCCGTGGCACCGGGGAGCTGTTTTTT.

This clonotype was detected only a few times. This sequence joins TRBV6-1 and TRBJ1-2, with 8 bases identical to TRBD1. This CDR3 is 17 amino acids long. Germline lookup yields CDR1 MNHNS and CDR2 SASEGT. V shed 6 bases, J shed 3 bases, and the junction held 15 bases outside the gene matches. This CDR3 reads CASSRTGWSELYYGYTF. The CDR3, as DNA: TGTGCCAGCAGCCGGACAGGGTGGTCGGAGCTATACTATGGCTACACCTTC.

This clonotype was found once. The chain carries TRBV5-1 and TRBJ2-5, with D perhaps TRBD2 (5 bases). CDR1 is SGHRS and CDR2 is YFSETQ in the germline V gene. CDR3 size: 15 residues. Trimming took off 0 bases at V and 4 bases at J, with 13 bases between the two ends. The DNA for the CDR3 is TGCGCCAGCAGCTTGGTCCGGGGATCTGGAGAGACCCAGTACTTC. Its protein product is CASSLVRGSGETQYF.

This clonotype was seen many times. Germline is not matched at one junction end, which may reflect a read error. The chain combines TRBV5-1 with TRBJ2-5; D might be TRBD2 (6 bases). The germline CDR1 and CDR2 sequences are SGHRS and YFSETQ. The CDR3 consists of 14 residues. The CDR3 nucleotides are TGTGCCAGCAGTTTAGTCGGGGGACAAGAGACCCAGTACTTC. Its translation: CASSLVGGQETQYF.

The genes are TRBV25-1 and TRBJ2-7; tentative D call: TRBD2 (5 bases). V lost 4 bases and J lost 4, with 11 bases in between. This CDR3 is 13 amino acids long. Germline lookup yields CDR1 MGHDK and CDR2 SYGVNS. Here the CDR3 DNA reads TGTGCCAGCAGTGGCCTACGAGGGTACGAGCAGTACTTC. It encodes CASSGLRGYEQYF.

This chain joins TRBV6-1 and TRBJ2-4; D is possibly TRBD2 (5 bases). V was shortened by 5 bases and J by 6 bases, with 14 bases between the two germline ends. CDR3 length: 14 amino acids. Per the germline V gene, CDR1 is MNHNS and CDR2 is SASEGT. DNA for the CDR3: TGTGCCAGCAGTCCTTTGGGAGTGGGAAACATTCAGTACTTC. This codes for CASSPLGVGNIQYF.

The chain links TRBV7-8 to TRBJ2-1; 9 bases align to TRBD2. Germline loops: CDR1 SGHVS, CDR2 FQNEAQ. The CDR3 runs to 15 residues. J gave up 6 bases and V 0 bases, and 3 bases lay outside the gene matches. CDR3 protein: CASSLAIAGANEQFF. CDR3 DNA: TGTGCCAGCAGCTTAGCGATAGCGGGAGCCAATGAGCAGTTCTTC. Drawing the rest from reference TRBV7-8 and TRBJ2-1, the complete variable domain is GAGVSQSPRYKVAKRGQDVALRCDPISGHVSLFWYQQALGQGPEFLTYFQNEAQLDKSGLPSDRFFAERPEGSVSTLKIQRTQQEDSAVYLCASSLAIAGANEQFFGPGTRLTVL.

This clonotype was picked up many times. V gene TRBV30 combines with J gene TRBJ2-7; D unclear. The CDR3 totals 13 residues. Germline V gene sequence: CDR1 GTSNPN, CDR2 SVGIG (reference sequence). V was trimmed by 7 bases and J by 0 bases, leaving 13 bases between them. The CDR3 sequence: CASRRLSSYEQYF. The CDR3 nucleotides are TGTGCCTCGCGAAGGCTGAGCTCCTACGAGCAGTACTTC.